This T cell receptor beta chain stems from a study of blood T cells in healthy people across ages. Losses at the gene ends were 6 bases for V and 3 bases for J; bases not matched to a gene: 9. This CDR3 is built from 15 residues. A sample-barcoded 5' primer and a J-beta primer mix were used in a second PCR of about 6 to 12 cycles. Each cDNA molecule, via a template-switch adaptor with 12 random nucleotides, was tagged. TCRdb reprocessed the 5' RACE reads via MiXCR and lists one record per CDR3 protein. Of roughly 900,000 distinct CDR3 sequences in the sample, approximately 49% were seen once. Researchers collected roughly 9.8 milliliters of peripheral blood from every single donor. Total RNA extracted from each sample amounted to at least 5 micrograms.

Sequencing input: blood. The receptor was derived from a man aged 30 to 39 in good health. This sequence joins TRBV12-3 or TRBV12-4 and TRBJ1-2; 8 nucleotides align to TRBD1. The CDR3 region has the DNA TGTGCCAGCAGCTCCCGGGACAGGAAAGACTATGGCTACACCTTC. It specifies CASSSRDRKDYGYTF.